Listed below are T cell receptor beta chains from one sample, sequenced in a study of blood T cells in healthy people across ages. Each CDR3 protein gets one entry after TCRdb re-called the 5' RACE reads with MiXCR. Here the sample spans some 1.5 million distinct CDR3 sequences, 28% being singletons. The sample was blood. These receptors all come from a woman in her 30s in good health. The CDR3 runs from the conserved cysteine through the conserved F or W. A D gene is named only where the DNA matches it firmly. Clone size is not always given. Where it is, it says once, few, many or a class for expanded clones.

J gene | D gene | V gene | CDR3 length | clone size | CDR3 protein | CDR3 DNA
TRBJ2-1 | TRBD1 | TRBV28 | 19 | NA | CASSPLLTGQGATYNEQFF | TGTGCCAGCAGTCCTTTGTTGACCGGACAGGGGGCTACCTACAATGAGCAGTTCTTC
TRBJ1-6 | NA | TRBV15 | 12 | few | CATSGGNSPLHF | TGTGCCACCAGCGGCGGGAATTCACCCCTCCACTTT
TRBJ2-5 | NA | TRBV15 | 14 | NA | CATSRSQRAETQYF | TGTGCCACCAGCAGAAGTCAGAGGGCGGAGACCCAGTACTTC
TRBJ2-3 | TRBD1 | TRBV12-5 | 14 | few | CASGLGPDRDTQYF | TGTGCTAGTGGTTTGGGGCCGGACAGGGATACGCAGTATTTT
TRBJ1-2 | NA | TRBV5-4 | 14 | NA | CASRRTGTNYGYTF | TGTGCCAGCAGGCGGACGGGAACCAACTATGGCTACACCTTC
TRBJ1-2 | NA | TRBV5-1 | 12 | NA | CASSPDWGGYTF | TGCGCCAGCAGCCCTGACTGGGGCGGCTACACCTTC
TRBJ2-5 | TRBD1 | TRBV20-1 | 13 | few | CSATGQGWKTQYF | TGCAGTGCTACCGGACAGGGATGGAAGACCCAGTACTTC
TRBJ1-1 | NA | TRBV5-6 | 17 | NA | CASSSEGTGIGNTEAFF | TGTGCCAGCAGCTCGGAGGGAACGGGAATCGGGAACACTGAAGCTTTCTTT
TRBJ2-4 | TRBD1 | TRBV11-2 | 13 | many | CASSLVLTGIQYF | TGTGCCAGCAGCTTAGTATTGACAGGGATTCAGTACTTC
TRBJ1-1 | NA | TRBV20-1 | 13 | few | CSAREQLNTEAFF | TGCAGTGCTAGAGAACAGTTGAACACTGAAGCTTTCTTT
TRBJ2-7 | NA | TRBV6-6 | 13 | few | CASSYSSPPEQYF | TGTGCCAGCAGTTACTCGAGCCCCCCCGAGCAGTACTTC
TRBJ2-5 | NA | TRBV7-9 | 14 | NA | CASSQVPAQETQYF | TGTGCCAGCAGCCAGGTGCCGGCGCAAGAGACCCAGTACTTC
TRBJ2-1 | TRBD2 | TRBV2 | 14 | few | CASNSGIPHNEQFF | TGTGCCAGTAATAGCGGGATACCCCACAATGAGCAGTTCTTC
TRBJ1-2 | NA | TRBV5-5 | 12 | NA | CASSPEFYGYTF | TGTGCCAGCAGCCCTGAGTTCTATGGCTACACCTTC
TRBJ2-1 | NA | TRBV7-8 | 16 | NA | CASSLDGAGRRGEQFF | TGTGCCAGCAGCTTAGATGGGGCAGGGAGGCGTGGTGAGCAGTTCTTC
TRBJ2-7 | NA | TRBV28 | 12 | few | CATWIRGHEQYF | TGTGCCACCTGGATAAGAGGCCACGAGCAGTACTTC
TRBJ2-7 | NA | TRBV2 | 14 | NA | CASSEDDRHHEQYF | TGTGCCAGCAGTGAAGATGACAGGCATCACGAGCAGTACTTC
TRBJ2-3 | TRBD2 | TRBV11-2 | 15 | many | CASSLVSGSSDTQYF | TGTGCCAGCAGCTTAGTTAGCGGGAGTTCAGATACGCAGTATTTT
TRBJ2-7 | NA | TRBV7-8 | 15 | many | CASSLEGTPTYEQYF | TGTGCCAGCAGCTTAGAAGGGACTCCGACCTACGAGCAGTACTTC
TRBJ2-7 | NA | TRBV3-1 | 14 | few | CASSQAWTSYEQYF | TGTGCCAGCAGCCAAGCCTGGACCTCCTACGAGCAGTACTTC
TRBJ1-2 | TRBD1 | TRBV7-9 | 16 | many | CASSETSRTGVYGYTF | TGTGCCAGCAGCGAGACCTCCCGGACAGGGGTATATGGCTACACCTTC
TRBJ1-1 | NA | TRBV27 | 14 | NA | CASSTINMNTEAFF | TGTGCCAGCAGTACCATTAACATGAACACTGAAGCTTTCTTT
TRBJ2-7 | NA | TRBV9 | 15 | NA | CASSVSSGRADEQYF | TGTGCCAGCAGCGTATCCTCCGGGAGAGCTGACGAGCAGTACTTC
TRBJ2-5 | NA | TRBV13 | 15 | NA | CASSLRGTAQETQYF | TGTGCCAGCAGCTTAAGGGGGACGGCCCAAGAGACCCAGTACTTC
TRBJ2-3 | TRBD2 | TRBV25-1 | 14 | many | CASMSSGGVDTQYF | TGTGCCAGCATGTCGAGCGGGGGGGTAGATACGCAGTATTTT
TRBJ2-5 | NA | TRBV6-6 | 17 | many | CASSYSKLDSSPETQYF | TGTGCCAGCAGTTACTCGAAGCTCGACTCCTCCCCCGAGACCCAGTACTTC
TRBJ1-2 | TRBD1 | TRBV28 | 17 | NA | CASSSSGTGDNYYGYTF | TGTGCCAGCAGTTCATCCGGGACAGGGGACAATTACTATGGCTACACCTTC
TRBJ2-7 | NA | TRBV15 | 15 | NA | CATSRDFDSPYEQYF | TGTGCCACCAGCAGAGATTTTGACAGCCCTTACGAGCAGTACTTC
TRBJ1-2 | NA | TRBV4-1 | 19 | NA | CASSQGGKGATPGDYGYTF | TGCGCCAGCAGCCAAGGGGGGAAGGGAGCGACCCCCGGGGACTATGGCTACACCTTC
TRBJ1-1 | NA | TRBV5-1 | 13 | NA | CASSLVIGGEAFF | TGCGCCAGCAGCTTGGTCATAGGGGGTGAAGCTTTCTTT
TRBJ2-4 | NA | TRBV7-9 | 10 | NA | CAGSLETQDF | TGTGCCGGCAGCTTGGAGACCCAGGACTTC
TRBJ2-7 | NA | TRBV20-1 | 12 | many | CSTNRDSYEQYF | TGCAGTACTAACCGAGACTCCTACGAGCAGTACTTC
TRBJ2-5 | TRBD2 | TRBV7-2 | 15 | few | CASSRTSGGQGTQYF | TGTGCCAGCAGCCGGACTAGCGGGGGGCAGGGGACCCAGTACTTC
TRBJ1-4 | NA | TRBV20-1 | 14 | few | CSARVGGTDEKLFF | TGCAGTGCAAGGGTTGGGGGCACCGATGAAAAACTGTTTTTT
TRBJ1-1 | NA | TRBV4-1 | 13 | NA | CASSQGLRTEAFF | TGCGCCAGCAGCCAGGGGTTGCGCACTGAAGCTTTCTTT
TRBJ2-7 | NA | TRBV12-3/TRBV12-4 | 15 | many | CASSLGWDPTNEQYF | TGTGCCAGCAGTCTGGGATGGGACCCTACCAACGAGCAGTACTTC
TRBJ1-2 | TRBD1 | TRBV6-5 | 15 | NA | CASSYSTGRVDGYTF | TGTGCCAGCAGTTACTCGACAGGGAGGGTTGATGGCTACACCTTC
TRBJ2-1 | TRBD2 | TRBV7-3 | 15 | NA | CAGSPLAGGNNEQFF | TGTGCCGGCAGCCCCCTAGCGGGGGGAAACAATGAGCAGTTCTTC
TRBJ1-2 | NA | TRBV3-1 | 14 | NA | CASSLTTARSGYTF | TGTGCCAGCAGCCTTACGACGGCCCGTAGCGGCTACACCTTC
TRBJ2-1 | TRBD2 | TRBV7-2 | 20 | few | CASSFPLRLAGARNYNEQFF | TGTGCCAGCAGCTTCCCTCTTCGGCTAGCGGGGGCCAGGAACTACAATGAGCAGTTCTTC
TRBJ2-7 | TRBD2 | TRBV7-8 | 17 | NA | CASSPGGGLAGSYEQYF | TGTGCCAGCAGCCCAGGGGGGGGGCTAGCGGGGTCCTACGAGCAGTACTTC
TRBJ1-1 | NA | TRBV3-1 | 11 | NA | CASSQDEKAFF | TGTGCCAGCAGCCAAGATGAGAAAGCTTTCTTT
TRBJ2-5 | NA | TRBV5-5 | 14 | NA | CASSWSAGIDEQYF | TGTGCCAGCAGCTGGTCTGCAGGAATCGATGAGCAGTACTTC
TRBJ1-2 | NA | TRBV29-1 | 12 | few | CSDRHLNYGYTF | TGCAGCGACCGACACCTTAACTATGGCTACACCTTC
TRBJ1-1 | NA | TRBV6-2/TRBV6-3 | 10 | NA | CATRDTEAFF | TGTGCCACCCGGGACACTGAAGCTTTCTTT
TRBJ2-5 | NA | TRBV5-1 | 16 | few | CASSLGGGPTGETQYF | TGCGCCAGCAGCTTGGGGGGCGGGCCCACTGGAGAGACCCAGTACTTC
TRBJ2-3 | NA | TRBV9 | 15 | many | CASTPGRGARDTQYF | TGTGCCAGCACCCCTGGACGGGGGGCTAGAGATACGCAGTATTTT
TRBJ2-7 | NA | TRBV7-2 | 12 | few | CASSTDSSEQYF | TGTGCCAGCAGCACAGACTCGTCTGAGCAGTACTTC
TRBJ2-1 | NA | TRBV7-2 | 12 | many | CASSSTRNEQFF | TGTGCCAGCAGCTCGACTCGCAATGAGCAGTTCTTC
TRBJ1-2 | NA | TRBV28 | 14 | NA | CASNLSPANKGYTF | TGTGCCAGCAACCTCTCCCCAGCTAACAAGGGCTACACCTTC
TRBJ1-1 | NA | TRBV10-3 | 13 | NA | CTISENQNTEAFF | TGTACCATCAGTGAGAACCAGAACACTGAAGCTTTCTTT